One sample yielded the 8 T cell receptor beta chains listed below, sequenced in a study of T cells in Graves' hyperthyroidism and ophthalmopathy. Researchers amplified the TCR beta CDR3 regions from RNA transcripts. First-round RT-PCR with HTBI primers amplified the TCR CDR3 region. TCRdb re-derived calls from the multiplex PCR reads in MiXCR, one entry per CDR3 protein. Of some 530,000 distinct CDR3 sequences in the sample, roughly 23% were seen once. Material for sequencing was blood. The receptor set was obtained from an older woman with Graves' ophthalmopathy.

In its sample, this clonotype was seen a few times. The chain couples TRBV9 to TRBJ2-6, with D hard to call. The CDR3 is 15 amino acids. The germline CDR1 and CDR2 sequences are SGDLS and YYNGEE. Trimming left V 1 base short and J 1 base short, with 6 bases between. The CDR3 is CASSVRSSGANVLTF. CDR3 in DNA: TGTGCCAGCAGCGTACGGAGTTCTGGGGCCAACGTCCTGACTTTC.

This clonotype was seen at least ten times. The V and J genes are TRBV11-2 and TRBJ2-7; tentative D call: TRBD2 (6 bases). Germline loops: CDR1 SGHAT, CDR2 FQNNGV. With 0 bases removed from V and 7 bases from J, the gap between germline ends came to 13 bases. The CDR3 length is 14 residues. The CDR3 DNA sequence: TGTGCCAGCAGCTTAGATCGACTAGGCGGGGAGCAGTACTTC. This translates into CASSLDRLGGEQYF. Full variable domain (missing parts from reference TRBV11-2 and TRBJ2-7): EAGVAQSPRYKIIEKRQSVAFWCNPISGHATLYWYQQILGQGPKLLIQFQNNGVVDDSQLPKDRFSAERLKGVDSTLKIQPAKLEDSAVYLCASSLDRLGGEQYFGPGTRLTVT.

This chain uses TRBV18 with TRBJ2-3, with 8 bases lining up with TRBD2. The germline CDR1 and CDR2 sequences are KGHSH and LQKENI. Losses at the gene ends were 4 bases for V and 1 base for J; bases not matched to a gene: 4. CDR3 length: 15 residues. The CDR3: CASSQETSGTDTQYF. For the CDR3, the DNA is TGTGCCAGCTCACAGGAGACTAGCGGCACAGATACGCAGTATTTT.

The gene calls are TRBV6-1 and TRBJ1-3; D uncertain. Deletions cut 8 bases from V and 4 bases from J, with 12 bases between. There are 13 residues in the CDR3. Germline loops: CDR1 MNHNS, CDR2 SASEGT. The CDR3 DNA sequence: TGTGCCAGCGGTACGGCCTCCGGAAACACCATATATTTT. Translated, it gives CASGTASGNTIYF.

This clonotype turned up a few times. CDR3: CSARGTGVRVTEAFF. CDR3 nucleotide sequence: TGCAGTGCTAGGGGGACAGGGGTTCGTGTCACTGAAGCTTTCTTT. V usage is TRBV20-1 and J usage is TRBJ1-1; 10 bases fit TRBD1. The germline gives CDR1 DFQATT, CDR2 SNEGSKA (reference sequence). The CDR3 extends over 15 amino acids. The ends lost 3 bases at V and 4 bases at J; junction bases unmatched: 8.

This clonotype was seen repeatedly, ten times or more. The rearrangement joins TRBV29-1 to TRBJ2-7, with D tentatively TRBD1 (6 bases). V lost 7 bases and J 1 base, leaving 11 bases between the germline ends. There are 12 residues in the CDR3. CDR1 is SQVTM and CDR2 is ANQGSEA in the germline V gene. The CDR3 DNA is TGCAGCGCGGTGGGGGCATCCTACGAGCAGTACTTC. Translation gives CSAVGASYEQYF.

This clonotype was seen repeatedly, ten times or more. V usage is TRBV12-3 or TRBV12-4 and J usage is TRBJ2-5; D might be TRBD2 (6 bases). CDR3 size: 14 residues. Deletions cut 7 bases from V and 10 bases from J, with 22 bases between. The chain's CDR3 is CASTLGGSSGYQYF. The CDR3 DNA is TGTGCCAGCACCCTCGGAGGGAGTTCAGGATACCAGTACTTC.

The gene calls are TRBV5-8 and TRBJ2-2; tentatively, D is TRBD1 (5 bases). V was trimmed by 4 bases and J by 1 base, leaving 17 bases between them. The CDR3 covers 17 residues. Germline V CDR1 and CDR2: SGHTS, YDEGEE. CDR3 in DNA: TGTGCCAGCAGCCCCCGGGCATCCCAGGGGAACACCGGGGAGCTGTTTTTT. As protein: CASSPRASQGNTGELFF.